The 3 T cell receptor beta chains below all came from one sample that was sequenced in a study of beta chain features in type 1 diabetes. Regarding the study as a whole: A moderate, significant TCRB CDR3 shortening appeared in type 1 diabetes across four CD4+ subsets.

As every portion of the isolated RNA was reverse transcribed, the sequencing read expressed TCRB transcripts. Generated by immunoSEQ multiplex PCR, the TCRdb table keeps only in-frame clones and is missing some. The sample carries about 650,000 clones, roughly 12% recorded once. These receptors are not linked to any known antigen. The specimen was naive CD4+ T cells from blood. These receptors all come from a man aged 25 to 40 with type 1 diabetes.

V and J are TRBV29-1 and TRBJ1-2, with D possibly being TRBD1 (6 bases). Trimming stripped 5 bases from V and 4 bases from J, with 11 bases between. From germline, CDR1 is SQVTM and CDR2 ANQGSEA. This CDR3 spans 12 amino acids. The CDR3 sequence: CSVQDSAYGYTF. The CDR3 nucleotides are TGCAGCGTTCAGGACAGTGCCTATGGCTACACCTTC. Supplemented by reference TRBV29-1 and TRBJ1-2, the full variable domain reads SAVISQKPSRDICQRGTSLTIQCQVDSQVTMMFWYRQQPGQSLTLIATANQGSEATYESGFVIDKFPISRPNLTFSTLTVSNMSPEDSSIYLCSVQDSAYGYTFGSGTRLTVV.

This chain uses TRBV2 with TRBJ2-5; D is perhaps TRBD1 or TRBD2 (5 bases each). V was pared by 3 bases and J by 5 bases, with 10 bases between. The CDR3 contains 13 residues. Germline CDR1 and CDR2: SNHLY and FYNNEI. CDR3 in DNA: TGTGCCAGCAGTGAGGGACCTGCGGAGACCCAGTACTTC. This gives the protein CASSEGPAETQYF.

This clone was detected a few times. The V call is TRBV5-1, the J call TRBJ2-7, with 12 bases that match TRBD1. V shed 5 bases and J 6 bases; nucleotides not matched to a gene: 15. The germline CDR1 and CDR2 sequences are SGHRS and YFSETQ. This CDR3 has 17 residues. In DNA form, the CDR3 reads TGCGCCAGCAGGGACTTGACCCGAGGGACAGGGGGCGCCGAGCAGTACTTC. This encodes CASRDLTRGTGGAEQYF.